Listed below are T cell receptor beta chains from one sample, sequenced in a study of CD8 T cells in Susac syndrome. From the immunoSEQ multiplex PCR reads, TCRdb called clonotypes with MiXCR, one entry per CDR3 protein. The table includes approximately 100,000 distinct CDR3 sequences, less than 95% detected once. Sample: CD8+ T cells from PBMCs. These receptor sequences come from a human donor in good health. CDR3s include the opening cysteine and the closing phenylalanine or tryptophan. D genes are given only for firm matches. The size field is filled for only some rows; it gives once, few, many or a size class.

cdr3_length	clone_size	d_call	v_call	j_call	cdr3_aa	cdr3_nt
14	-	-	TRBV6-2/TRBV6-3	TRBJ2-5	CASSYSGAEETQYF	TGTGCCAGCAGTTACTCTGGGGCTGAAGAGACCCAGTACTTC
16	-	-	TRBV9	TRBJ2-1	CASSPDPAGSLYEQFF	TGTGCCAGCAGCCCTGACCCGGCAGGGAGTCTCTATGAGCAGTTCTTC
15	-	-	TRBV7-2	TRBJ1-2	CASSLGPTRNYGYTF	TGTGCCAGCAGCCTCGGACCGACGCGTAACTATGGCTACACCTTC
15	-	-	TRBV7-2	TRBJ1-3	CASSLYPSSGNTIYF	TGTGCCAGCAGCTTGTACCCCAGTTCTGGAAACACCATATATTTT
14	-	-	TRBV7-6	TRBJ2-3	CASSAGRSTDTQYF	TGTGCCAGCAGCGCTGGACGGAGCACAGATACGCAGTATTTT
15	-	TRBD1	TRBV4-3	TRBJ1-1	CASSQDPTGGPEAFF	TGCGCCAGCAGCCAAGATCCGACAGGGGGGCCTGAAGCTTTCTTT
13	-	-	TRBV2	TRBJ1-1	CASERGRNTEAFF	TGTGCCAGCGAACGGGGCAGGAACACTGAAGCTTTCTTT
16	-	-	TRBV7-2	TRBJ2-5	CASSLLGQRAQETQYF	TGTGCCAGCAGCTTACTTGGCCAGCGGGCACAAGAGACCCAGTACTTC
17	-	-	TRBV5-4	TRBJ2-2	CASSLAAGRANTGELFF	TGTGCCAGCAGCTTGGCCGCCGGCAGGGCGAACACCGGGGAGCTGTTTTTT
14	-	-	TRBV12-3/TRBV12-4	TRBJ1-1	CASSPGGNRGEAFF	TGTGCCAGCAGTCCGGGGGGGAATCGGGGCGAAGCTTTCTTT
16	-	-	TRBV7-9	TRBJ1-5	CASSPGGSFSNQPQHF	TGTGCCAGCAGCCCTGGGGGGTCTTTCTCCAATCAGCCCCAGCATTTT
18	once	-	TRBV21-1	TRBJ2-1	CASIQPRAGGFSYNEQFF	TGTGCCAGCATACAACCCAGGGCGGGAGGTTTCTCCTACAATGAGCAGTTCTTC
12	-	-	TRBV9	TRBJ1-2	CASSADGYGYTF	TGTGCCAGCAGCGCAGACGGCTATGGCTACACCTTC
13	-	-	TRBV4-2	TRBJ2-3	CASSQDQEDTQYF	TGTGCCAGCAGCCAAGACCAGGAAGATACGCAGTATTTT
16	-	-	TRBV6-2/TRBV6-3	TRBJ2-7	CASTALGGTQSYEQYF	TGTGCCAGCACGGCACTCGGCGGGACCCAGTCCTACGAGCAGTACTTC
11	-	-	TRBV2	TRBJ1-1	CASSALIEAFF	TGTGCCAGCAGTGCACTGATTGAAGCTTTCTTT
17	-	-	TRBV7-2	TRBJ1-2	CASSVGRIIQGAYGYTF	TGTGCCAGCAGCGTAGGGAGAATTATACAGGGTGCCTATGGCTACACCTTC
15	-	-	TRBV9	TRBJ2-2	CASSAQGTNTGELFF	TGTGCCAGCAGTGCGCAGGGAACGAACACCGGGGAGCTGTTTTTT
16	-	TRBD1	TRBV19	TRBJ2-2	CASRRTGTGNTGELFF	TGTGCCAGTAGACGCACCGGGACAGGGAACACCGGGGAGCTGTTTTTT
14	-	TRBD1	TRBV28	TRBJ1-5	CASRGQGGNQPQHF	TGTGCCAGCAGGGGACAGGGAGGCAATCAGCCCCAGCATTTT
16	-	-	TRBV5-8	TRBJ2-6	CASSLLVRGGANVLTF	TGTGCCAGCAGCTTGTTGGTACGGGGTGGGGCCAACGTCCTGACTTTC
14	-	TRBD1	TRBV7-9	TRBJ2-7	CASSLDGTGDEQYF	TGTGCCAGCAGCTTAGACGGGACAGGGGACGAGCAGTACTTC
19	-	TRBD1	TRBV6-5	TRBJ1-2	CASSYSVRTGPSINYGYTF	TGTGCCAGCAGTTACTCCGTTCGGACAGGACCAAGCATTAACTATGGCTACACCTTC
15	-	-	TRBV7-8	TRBJ1-5	CASSLAPTLNQPQHF	TGTGCCAGCAGCTTAGCACCGACTCTTAATCAGCCCCAGCATTTT
16	-	TRBD2	TRBV15	TRBJ2-1	CATSPSRGGSQNEQFF	TGTGCCACCAGCCCGTCTCGGGGCGGGAGTCAGAATGAGCAGTTCTTC
15	-	-	TRBV12-3/TRBV12-4	TRBJ2-3	CASRLSQPHTDTQYF	TGTGCCAGCAGACTATCCCAACCTCACACAGATACGCAGTATTTT
15	-	-	TRBV28	TRBJ1-5	CATDGGGFSNQPQHF	TGTGCCACCGATGGGGGGGGGTTTAGCAATCAGCCCCAGCATTTT
22	-	-	TRBV12-3/TRBV12-4	TRBJ2-6	CASTLRRRTEVSFNSGANVLTF	TGTGCCAGCACCCTCCGGCGTAGGACGGAGGTCTCATTCAATTCTGGGGCCAACGTCCTGACTTTC
14	-	TRBD1	TRBV7-9	TRBJ2-5	CASSRDRSEETQYF	TGTGCCAGCAGCCGGGACAGATCAGAAGAGACCCAGTACTTC
16	-	-	TRBV4-2	TRBJ2-3	CASSLIGTDYTDTQYF	TGTGCCAGCAGCCTTATAGGGACGGACTACACAGATACGCAGTATTTT
15	-	TRBD2	TRBV7-2	TRBJ2-7	CASSRLAGGRIEQYF	TGTGCCAGCAGCCGACTAGCGGGGGGGCGGATCGAGCAGTACTTC
15	-	-	TRBV6-5	TRBJ1-3	CASSLRQSSGNTIYF	TGTGCCAGCAGTTTAAGACAGAGCTCTGGAAACACCATATATTTT
15	-	-	TRBV30	TRBJ1-2	CAWSVPTPVAYGYTF	TGTGCCTGGAGTGTACCCACGCCGGTCGCTTATGGCTACACCTTC
13	once	-	TRBV6-2/TRBV6-3	TRBJ2-7	CASSYVSGYEQYF	TGTGCCAGCAGTTACGTATCAGGTTACGAGCAGTACTTC
11	-	-	TRBV7-9	TRBJ2-7	CASSADYEQYF	TGTGCCAGCAGCGCCGACTACGAGCAGTACTTC
14	-	-	TRBV5-1	TRBJ2-7	CASSITGPNYEQYF	TGCGCCAGCAGCATAACAGGGCCAAACTACGAGCAGTACTTC
18	-	TRBD1	TRBV6-1	TRBJ2-6	CATLEGGTGRSGANVLTF	TGTGCCACCCTTGAGGGAGGGACAGGGCGCTCTGGGGCCAACGTCCTGACTTTC
15	-	-	TRBV29-1	TRBJ1-5	CSVPLEAGVGQPQHF	TGCAGCGTCCCCCTTGAGGCAGGGGTAGGACAGCCCCAGCATTTT
15	-	-	TRBV30	TRBJ2-1	CAWSVGFSPYNEQFF	TGTGCCTGGAGTGTAGGGTTTTCCCCCTACAATGAGCAGTTCTTC
17	-	-	TRBV21-1	TRBJ2-7	CASSKEGEGQVEYEQYF	TGTGCCAGCAGCAAAGAGGGGGAGGGACAGGTAGAATACGAGCAGTACTTC
15	-	TRBD2	TRBV30	TRBJ2-2	CAWSVQTSGPGELFF	TGTGCCTGGAGTGTACAGACTAGCGGGCCCGGGGAGCTGTTTTTT
12	-	-	TRBV7-9	TRBJ1-1	CASSLDRTEAFF	TGTGCCAGCAGCTTGGACAGAACTGAAGCTTTCTTT